This T cell receptor (beta chain) was sequenced during a study of T cell changes during pregnancy in multiple sclerosis. Generated by immunoSEQ multiplex PCR, the TCRdb table keeps only in-frame clones and is missing some. The sample includes 75,000 to 95,000 clones, approximately 90% of them seen just once. This clone was observed a single time. Trimming pared 6 bases from V and 6 bases from J, leaving 18 bases between. This CDR3 comprises 14 residues. Looked up from germline, CDR1 is MDHEN and CDR2 is SYDVKM. The sequenced sample was peripheral blood, obtained before pregnancy. The V and J genes are TRBV28 and TRBJ2-7, with a tentative D call TRBD2 (6 bases). The origin of this receptor is a female donor with multiple sclerosis, enrolled in a pregnancy study. The CDR3 coding sequence is TGTGCCAGCAGAGGAAGGTACGGGGGTATCGAGCAGTACTTC. It translates to CASRGRYGGIEQYF.